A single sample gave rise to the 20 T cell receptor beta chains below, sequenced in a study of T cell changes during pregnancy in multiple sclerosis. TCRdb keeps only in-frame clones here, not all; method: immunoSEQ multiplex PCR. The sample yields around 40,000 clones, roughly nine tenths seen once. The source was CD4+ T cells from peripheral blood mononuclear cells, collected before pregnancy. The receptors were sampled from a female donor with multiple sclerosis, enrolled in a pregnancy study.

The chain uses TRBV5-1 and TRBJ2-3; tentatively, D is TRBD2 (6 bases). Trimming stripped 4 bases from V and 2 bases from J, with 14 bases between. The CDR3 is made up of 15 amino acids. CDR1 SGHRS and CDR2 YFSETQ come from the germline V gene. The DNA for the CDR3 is TGCGCCAGCAGCGGGGGGAGATTGACCACAGATACGCAGTATTTT. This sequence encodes CASSGGRLTTDTQYF.

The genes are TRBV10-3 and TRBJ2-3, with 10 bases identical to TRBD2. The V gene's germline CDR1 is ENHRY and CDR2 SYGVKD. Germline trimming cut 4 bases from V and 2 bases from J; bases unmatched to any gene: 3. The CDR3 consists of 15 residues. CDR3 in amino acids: CAISVLAGATDTQYF. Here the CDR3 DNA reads TGTGCCATCAGTGTTCTAGCGGGGGCCACAGATACGCAGTATTTT.

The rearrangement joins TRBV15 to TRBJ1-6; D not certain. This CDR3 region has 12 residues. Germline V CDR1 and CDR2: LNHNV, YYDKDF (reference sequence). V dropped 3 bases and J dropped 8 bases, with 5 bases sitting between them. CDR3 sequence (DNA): TGTGCCACCAGCAGCCAATATTCACCCCTCCACTTT. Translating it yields CATSSQYSPLHF.

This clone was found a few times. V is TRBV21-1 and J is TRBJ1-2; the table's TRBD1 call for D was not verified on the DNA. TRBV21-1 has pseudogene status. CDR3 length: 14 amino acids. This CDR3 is CASSTGQEAIGYTF. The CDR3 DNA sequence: TGTGCCAGCAGCACCGGACAGGAGGCTATTGGCTACACCTTC.

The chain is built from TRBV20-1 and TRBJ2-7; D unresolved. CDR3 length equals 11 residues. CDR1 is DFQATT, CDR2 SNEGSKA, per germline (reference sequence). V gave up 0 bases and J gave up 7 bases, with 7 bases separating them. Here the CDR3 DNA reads TGCAGTGCTAGAGATCCTCAGGAGCAGTACTTC. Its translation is CSARDPQEQYF.

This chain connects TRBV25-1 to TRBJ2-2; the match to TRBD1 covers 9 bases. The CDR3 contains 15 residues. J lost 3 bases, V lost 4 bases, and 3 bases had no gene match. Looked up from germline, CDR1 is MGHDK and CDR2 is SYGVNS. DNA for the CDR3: TGTGCCAGCAGTGGGGGACAGGGTTACACCGGGGAGCTGTTTTTT. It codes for CASSGGQGYTGELFF.

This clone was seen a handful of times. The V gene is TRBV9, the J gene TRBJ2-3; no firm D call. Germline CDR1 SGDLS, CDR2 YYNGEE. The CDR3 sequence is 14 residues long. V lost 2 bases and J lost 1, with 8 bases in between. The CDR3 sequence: CASSVYLGTDTQYF. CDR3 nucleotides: TGTGCCAGCAGCGTCTATCTAGGCACAGATACGCAGTATTTT.

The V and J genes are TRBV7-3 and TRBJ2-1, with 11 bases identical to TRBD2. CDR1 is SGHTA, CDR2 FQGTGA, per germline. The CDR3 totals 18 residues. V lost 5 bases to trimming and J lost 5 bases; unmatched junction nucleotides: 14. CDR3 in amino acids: CASSPRFLDSGGDNEQFF. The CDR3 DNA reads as TGTGCCAGCAGCCCACGATTCCTTGATAGCGGGGGGGACAATGAGCAGTTCTTC. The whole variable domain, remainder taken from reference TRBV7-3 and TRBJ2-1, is GAGVSQTPSNKVTEKGKYVELRCDPISGHTALYWYRQSLGQGPEFLIYFQGTGAADDSGLPNDRFFAVRPEGSVSTLKIQRTERGDSAVYLCASSPRFLDSGGDNEQFFGPGTRLTVL.

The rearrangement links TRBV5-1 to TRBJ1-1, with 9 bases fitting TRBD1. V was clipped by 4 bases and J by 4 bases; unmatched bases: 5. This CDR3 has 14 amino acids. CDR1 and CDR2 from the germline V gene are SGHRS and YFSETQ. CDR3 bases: TGCGCCAGCAGCGCACAGGGGGCGAGCACTGAAGCTTTCTTT. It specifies CASSAQGASTEAFF.

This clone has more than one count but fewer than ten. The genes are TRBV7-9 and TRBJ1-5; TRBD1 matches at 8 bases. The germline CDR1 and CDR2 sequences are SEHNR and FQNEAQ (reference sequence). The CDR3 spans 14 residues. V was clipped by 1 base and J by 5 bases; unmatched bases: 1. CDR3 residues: CASSLEGQDQPQHF. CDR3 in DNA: TGTGCCAGCAGCTTAGAGGGACAGGATCAGCCCCAGCATTTT.

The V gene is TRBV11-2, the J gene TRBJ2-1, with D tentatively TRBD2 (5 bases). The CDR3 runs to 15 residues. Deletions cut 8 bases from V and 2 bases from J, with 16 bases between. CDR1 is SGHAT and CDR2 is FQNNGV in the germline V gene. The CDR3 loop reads CASGLMGSTYNEQFF. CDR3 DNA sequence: TGTGCCAGCGGCCTAATGGGGAGTACCTACAATGAGCAGTTCTTC.

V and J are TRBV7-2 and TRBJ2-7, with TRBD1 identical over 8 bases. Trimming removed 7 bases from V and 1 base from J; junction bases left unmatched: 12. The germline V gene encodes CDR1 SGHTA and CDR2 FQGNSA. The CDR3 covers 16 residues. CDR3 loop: CASKGGQVIESYEQYF. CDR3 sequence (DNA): TGTGCCAGCAAGGGGGGACAGGTTATCGAATCCTACGAGCAGTACTTC.

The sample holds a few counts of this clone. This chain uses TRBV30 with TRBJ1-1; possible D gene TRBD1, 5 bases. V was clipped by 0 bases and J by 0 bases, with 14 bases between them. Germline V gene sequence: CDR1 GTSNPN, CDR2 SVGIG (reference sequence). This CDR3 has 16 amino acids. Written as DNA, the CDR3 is TGTGCCTGGAGTGTACAAGGGGTAACGGTGAACACTGAAGCTTTCTTT. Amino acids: CAWSVQGVTVNTEAFF.

As DNA, the CDR3 is TGTGCCAGCAGCTTATTCGCAGACATCTATGGCTACACCTTC. Amino acid sequence: CASSLFADIYGYTF. This chain connects TRBV7-2 to TRBJ1-2; D remains unclear. The CDR3 runs to 14 residues. Germline V gives CDR1 SGHTA, CDR2 FQGNSA. V was cut by 2 bases and J by 4 bases, with 11 bases left in between.

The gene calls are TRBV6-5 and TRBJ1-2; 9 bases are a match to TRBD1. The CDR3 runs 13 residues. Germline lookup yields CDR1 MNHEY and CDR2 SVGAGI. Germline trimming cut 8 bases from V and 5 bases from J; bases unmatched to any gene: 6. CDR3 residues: CASRATGGYGYTF. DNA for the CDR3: TGTGCCAGCCGGGCGACAGGGGGATATGGCTACACCTTC.

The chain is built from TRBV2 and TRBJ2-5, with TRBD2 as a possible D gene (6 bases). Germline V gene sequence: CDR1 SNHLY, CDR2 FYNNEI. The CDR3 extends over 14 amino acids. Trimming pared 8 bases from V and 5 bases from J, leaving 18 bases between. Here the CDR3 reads CASLYGDSRETQYF. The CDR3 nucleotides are TGTGCCAGCCTATACGGGGACTCGAGGGAGACCCAGTACTTC.

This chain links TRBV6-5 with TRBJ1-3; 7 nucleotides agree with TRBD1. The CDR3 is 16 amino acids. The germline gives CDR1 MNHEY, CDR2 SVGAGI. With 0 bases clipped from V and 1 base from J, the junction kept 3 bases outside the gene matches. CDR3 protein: CASSYSGQLSGNTIYF. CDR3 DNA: TGTGCCAGCAGTTACTCGGGACAGCTTTCTGGAAACACCATATATTTT.

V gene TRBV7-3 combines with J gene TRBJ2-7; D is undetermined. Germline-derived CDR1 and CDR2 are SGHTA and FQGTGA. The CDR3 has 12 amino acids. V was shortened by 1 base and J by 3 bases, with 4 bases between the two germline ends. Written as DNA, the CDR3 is TGTGCCAGCAGCTTAAACGGCTACGAGCAGTACTTC. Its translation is CASSLNGYEQYF. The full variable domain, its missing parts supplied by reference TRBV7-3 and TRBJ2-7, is GAGVSQTPSNKVTEKGKYVELRCDPISGHTALYWYRQSLGQGPEFLIYFQGTGAADDSGLPNDRFFAVRPEGSVSTLKIQRTERGDSAVYLCASSLNGYEQYFGPGTRLTVT.

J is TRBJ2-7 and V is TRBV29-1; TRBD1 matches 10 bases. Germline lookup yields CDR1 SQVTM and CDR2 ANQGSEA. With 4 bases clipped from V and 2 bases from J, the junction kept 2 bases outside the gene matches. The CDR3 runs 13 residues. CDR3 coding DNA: TGCAGCGTTGGGGGGACAGGGGCCTACGAGCAGTACTTC. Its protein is CSVGGTGAYEQYF.

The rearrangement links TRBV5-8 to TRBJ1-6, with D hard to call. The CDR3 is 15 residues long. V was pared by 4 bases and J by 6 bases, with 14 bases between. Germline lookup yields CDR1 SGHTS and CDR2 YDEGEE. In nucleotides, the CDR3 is TGTGCCAGCAGCAGAGCCCTCCGAACTAATTCACCCCTCCACTTT. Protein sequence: CASSRALRTNSPLHF.